The 28 T cell receptor beta chains in this list originate from one sample, sequenced in a study of blood T cell repertoires in COVID-19. Sequenced by immunoSEQ multiplex PCR; TCRdb stores in-frame clones only, minus some. The table has tens of thousands of clones, over 70% seen once. Sequencing was done on a sample of peripheral blood. The receptors shown here come from a woman between 45 and 65 years old with acute or convalescent COVID-19.

This clone was counted only a few times. This rearrangement joins TRBV18 to TRBJ1-2; 8 bases fit TRBD1. Germline V CDR1 and CDR2: KGHSH, LQKENI. The CDR3 sequence is 14 residues long. V dropped 3 bases and J dropped 7; count of bases not matched to a gene: 7. The chain's CDR3 is CASSPLDRDAGYTF. In nucleotides, the CDR3 is TGTGCCAGCTCACCCTTGGACAGGGATGCTGGCTACACCTTC.

CDR3: CASSYQRGHEQFF. The CDR3 DNA reads TGTGCCAGCAGTTACCAGCGGGGGCATGAGCAGTTCTTC. This chain connects TRBV6-2 or TRBV6-3 to TRBJ2-1; 8 bases are shared with TRBD2. The J segment lost 8 bases and the V segment lost 2 bases, leaving 2 bases of the junction unmatched. Germline CDR1 and CDR2: MNHEY and SVGEGT. The CDR3 runs to 13 residues.

The genes are TRBV19 and TRBJ1-5, with no clear D. The ends were cut back, 6 bases at V and 1 base at J, with 10 bases in the middle. CDR1 is LNHDA and CDR2 is SQIVND in the germline V gene (reference sequence). This CDR3 region has 14 residues. The CDR3 DNA is TGTGCCAGTAGCCCGTCGAGGAGCAATCAGCCCCAGCATTTT. Encoded protein: CASSPSRSNQPQHF.

CDR3 DNA: TGTGCCAGTAGTATAGAAAGGGGATACGAGCAGTACTTC. Translating gives CASSIERGYEQYF. The chain links TRBV19 to TRBJ2-7; weak D call: TRBD1 (5 bases). The germline gives CDR1 LNHDA, CDR2 SQIVND (reference sequence). V was trimmed by 0 bases and J by 4 bases, leaving 7 bases between them. This CDR3 region has 13 residues.

The sample holds one count of this clone. The chain is built from TRBV25-1 and TRBJ2-2; possibly TRBD2 for D (6 bases). CDR1 is MGHDK and CDR2 is SYGVNS in the germline V gene. The CDR3 spans 14 residues. Trimming pared 6 bases from V and 4 bases from J, leaving 12 bases between. The CDR3 nucleotides are TGTGCCAGCAGACCCCACGGGGGCACCGGGGAGCTGTTTTTT. Protein product: CASRPHGGTGELFF.

The V and J genes are TRBV28 and TRBJ1-1; maybe TRBD1 (5 bases). There are 15 residues in the CDR3. Trimming shortened V by 3 bases and J by 3 bases, and 14 bases separated the two germline ends. Germline CDR1 reads MDHEN; CDR2 reads SYDVKM. This CDR3 is CASSFPGPRDTEAFF. As DNA, the CDR3 is TGTGCCAGCAGTTTCCCAGGGCCTAGGGACACTGAAGCTTTCTTT.

J is TRBJ1-5 and V is TRBV7-8; D may be TRBD1 (6 bases). V was clipped by 1 base and J by 10 bases, with 14 bases between them. Germline loops: CDR1 SGHVS, CDR2 FQNEAQ. The CDR3 is made up of 14 amino acids. The CDR3 nucleotides read TGTGCCAGCAGCTTAGGTCAGGGGCTTCGACCCCAGCATTTT. It is translated as CASSLGQGLRPQHF.

This sequence joins TRBV6-2 or TRBV6-3 and TRBJ2-3; possible D gene TRBD2, 6 bases. The CDR3 runs to 15 residues. Germline V CDR1 and CDR2: MNHEY, SVGEGT. The V gene lost 2 bases and the J gene lost 2 bases, with 11 bases spanning the gap. Here the CDR3 DNA reads TGTGCCAGCAGTTACAACACGGGAGCCACAGATACGCAGTATTTT. It encodes CASSYNTGATDTQYF.

On this clone: Other DNA sequences in the sample encode the same CDR3. The chain joins TRBV7-6 to TRBJ2-5; a possible D gene is TRBD1 (5 bases). The CDR3 has 12 residues. Germline CDR1 SGHVS, CDR2 FNYEAQ. V gave up 4 bases and J gave up 5 bases, with 8 bases separating them. The CDR3 DNA follows: TGTGCCAGCAGCTCAGGGCGGGAGACCCAGTACTTC. Amino acids: CASSSGRETQYF.

As concerns this clone: The junction departs from the called germline gene at one end, perhaps through a read error. This chain connects TRBV24-1 to TRBJ1-2, with 7 bases aligning to TRBD1. From germline, CDR1 is KGHDR and CDR2 SFDVKD. The CDR3 sequence is 15 residues long. The CDR3 region has the DNA TGTGCCACCAGTGACCCTGGCAGGGGGAAGGATGGCCACACCTTC. It codes for CATSDPGRGKDGHTF.

V usage is TRBV28 and J usage is TRBJ1-4, with D hard to call. The ends were cut back, 2 bases at V and 5 bases at J, with 3 bases in the middle. This CDR3 is 12 amino acids long. Germline CDR1 MDHEN, CDR2 SYDVKM. The DNA of the CDR3 is TGTGCCAGCAGTTTACCGAATGAAAAACTGTTTTTT. The encoded protein is CASSLPNEKLFF. Based on the CDR3 plus reference TRBV28 and TRBJ1-4, the full variable domain is DVKVTQSSRYLVKRTGEKVFLECVQDMDHENMFWYRQDPGLGLRLIYFSYDVKMKEKGDIPEGYSVSREKKERFSLILESASTNQTSMYLCASSLPNEKLFFGSGTQLSVL.

On this clone itself: Within the sample, other DNA sequences also encode this same CDR3. The CDR3 bases are TGTGCCAGCAGCTCTGGACTAGCGGGGGGCTACAATGAGCAGTTCTTC. As protein: CASSSGLAGGYNEQFF. V and J are TRBV7-8 and TRBJ2-1; 14 positions agree with TRBD2. The length of the CDR3 is 16 residues. The V segment lost 4 bases and the J segment 3 bases; nucleotides outside the gene matches: 2. CDR1 is SGHVS, CDR2 FQNEAQ, per germline.

This rearrangement joins TRBV20-1 to TRBJ2-7; no firm D call. The V gene's germline CDR1 is DFQATT and CDR2 SNEGSKA (reference sequence). CDR3 length: 11 residues. Between the trimmed V and J ends, which lost 2 bases and 6 bases, there was a span of 8 bases. The CDR3: CSARIVSEQYF. The DNA of the CDR3 is TGCAGTGCTAGAATCGTTAGCGAGCAGTACTTC.

The chain recombines TRBV25-1 with TRBJ1-4; D may be TRBD1 (5 bases). Germline V gives CDR1 MGHDK, CDR2 SYGVNS. V shed 6 bases and J shed 4 bases, with 9 bases lying between them. CDR3 length equals 13 residues. This CDR3 is CASRTVDNEKLFF. The CDR3 nucleotides are TGTGCCAGCAGGACAGTTGATAATGAAAAACTGTTTTTT.

The chain recombines TRBV6-6 with TRBJ1-1, with unresolved D. The V end was cut by 2 bases, the J end by 4 bases, with 17 bases between. The CDR3 has 16 residues. Germline-derived CDR1 and CDR2 are MNHNY and SVGAGI (reference sequence). The DNA for the CDR3 is TGTGCCAGCAGTTACCAGGCCGTGGGTGTGGGCACTGAAGCTTTCTTT. Its translation is CASSYQAVGVGTEAFF.

This chain's CDR3 is CAISEGQGRISPLHF. Here the CDR3 DNA reads TGTGCCATCAGTGAAGGACAGGGTAGGATTTCACCCCTCCACTTT. V and J are TRBV10-3 and TRBJ1-6; 8 bases are a match to TRBD1. The CDR3 covers 15 residues. Germline assignment: CDR1 ENHRY and CDR2 SYGVKD. Trimming cost V 3 bases and J 9 bases; bases outside gene matches: 7.

The chain carries TRBV3-1 (or the pseudogene TRBV3-2) and TRBJ1-3; D remains ambiguous. The CDR3 length is 19 residues. Trimming cost V 2 bases and J 4 bases, with 24 bases left between them. Germline values: CDR1 LGHDT, CDR2 YNNKEL (reference sequence). DNA of the CDR3: TGTGCCAGCAGCCAAAATCTCGTTACCAGACTTTCCCCCGGAAACACCATATATTTT. It codes for CASSQNLVTRLSPGNTIYF.

The chain employs TRBV5-1 and TRBJ2-2; D possibly corresponds to TRBD1 (6 bases). CDR1 and CDR2 (germline): SGHRS, YFSETQ. This CDR3 contains 14 residues. The ends were cut back, 3 bases at V and 4 bases at J, with 10 bases in the middle. CDR3 sequence reads: CASSYDRITGELFF. In nucleotides, the CDR3 is TGCGCCAGCAGCTATGACAGGATCACCGGGGAGCTGTTTTTT.

This chain uses TRBV19 with TRBJ1-2; 7 bases line up with TRBD1. Unmatched junction bases numbered 14, after V lost 7 bases and J lost 6 bases. The CDR3 runs 15 residues. The germline gives CDR1 LNHDA, CDR2 SQIVND (reference sequence). The CDR3 region has the DNA TGTGCCAGTAATTCGCTAAGACAGGGAAAGGATGGCTACACCTTC. This sequence encodes CASNSLRQGKDGYTF.

This chain joins TRBV5-8 and TRBJ1-4; 7 nucleotides line up with TRBD1. The germline V gene has CDR1 SGHTS and CDR2 YDEGEE. V lost 3 bases and J lost 8; bases outside the gene matches: 10. The CDR3 is made up of 15 amino acids. The CDR3 DNA is TGTGCCAGCAGCTCTGCGGACAGGATGGGAGAAAAACTGTTTTTT. Amino acids: CASSSADRMGEKLFF.

This sequence joins TRBV6-2 or TRBV6-3 and TRBJ2-7, with D perhaps matching TRBD2 (6 bases). This CDR3 spans 14 amino acids. V was clipped by 7 bases and J by 4 bases, with 17 bases between them. Germline CDR1 and CDR2: MNHEY and SVGEGT. CDR3 sequence: CASTPMGLTYEQYF. The DNA of the CDR3 is TGTGCCAGCACCCCTATGGGACTGACATACGAGCAGTACTTC.

The chain has TRBV7-6 and TRBJ2-7, with D possibly being TRBD2 (5 bases). CDR3 length: 12 residues. Per germline, CDR1 SGHVS and CDR2 FNYEAQ. V lost 5 bases and J lost 3, with 8 bases in between. The CDR3 bases are TGTGCCAGCAGCCTGGGAGACTACGAGCAGTACTTC. Residues: CASSLGDYEQYF.

This chain links TRBV3-1 (or the pseudogene TRBV3-2) with TRBJ1-4; 7 nucleotides agree with TRBD1. V trimming: 7 bases; J trimming: 6 bases; junction bases outside the gene matches: 5. Germline V CDR1 and CDR2: LGHDT, YNNKEL (reference sequence). This CDR3 contains 13 residues. CDR3 DNA sequence: TGTGCCAGCACGACAGGGTGGGATGAAAAACTGTTTTTT. It translates to CASTTGWDEKLFF.

This clone was recorded only once. The V gene is TRBV5-4, the J gene TRBJ2-1; maybe TRBD1 (5 bases). This CDR3 spans 14 amino acids. The V gene's germline CDR1 is SGHNT and CDR2 YYREEE (reference sequence). V was pared by 0 bases and J by 10 bases, with 14 bases between. The chain's CDR3 is CASSLVTAQGEQFF. The DNA for the CDR3 is TGTGCCAGCAGCTTGGTTACAGCTCAGGGCGAGCAGTTCTTC.

V gene TRBV7-8 combines with J gene TRBJ1-1, with D possibly matching TRBD1 (5 bases). Germline V gene sequence: CDR1 SGHVS, CDR2 FQNEAQ. The CDR3 covers 17 residues. The V gene lost 4 bases and the J gene lost 0 bases, with 18 bases spanning the gap. The CDR3 spells CASSYRQQGLMNTEAFF. The CDR3 coding sequence is TGTGCCAGCAGCTACCGCCAGCAGGGTTTAATGAACACTGAAGCTTTCTTT.

This clone occurred once. CDR3 region: CASSILDRDHGYTF. The CDR3 DNA is TGTGCCAGTAGTATTTTGGACAGGGACCATGGCTACACCTTC. The chain links TRBV19 to TRBJ1-2, with TRBD1 matching 8 bases. The CDR3 is made up of 14 amino acids. Trimming removed 3 bases from V and 6 bases from J; junction bases left unmatched: 6. Germline V lookup: CDR1 LNHDA, CDR2 SQIVND (reference sequence).

The genes are TRBV18 and TRBJ1-2; TRBD1 agrees at 7 bases. Germline lookup yields CDR1 KGHSH and CDR2 LQKENI. With 8 bases clipped from V and 1 base from J, the junction kept 16 bases outside the gene matches. This CDR3 spans 17 amino acids. The CDR3 spells CASHEGGQSPFNYGYTF. CDR3 bases: TGTGCCAGCCATGAAGGGGGACAGTCTCCGTTTAACTATGGCTACACCTTC.

This chain links TRBV28 with TRBJ1-4; TRBD1 agrees at 8 bases. The length of the CDR3 is 16 residues. Unmatched junction bases numbered 6, after V lost 3 bases and J lost 3 bases. CDR1 is MDHEN and CDR2 is SYDVKM in the germline V gene. The CDR3 reads CASSLALTGANEKLFF. The CDR3 DNA sequence: TGTGCCAGCAGTTTGGCTTTGACAGGGGCTAATGAAAAACTGTTTTTT.